The 8 T cell receptor beta chains below were found in one sample sequenced in a study of control samples from healthy donors and cancer patients. Produced via immunoSEQ multiplex PCR; TCRdb's table is partial and in-frame only. The sample includes about 89,000 clones, more than 70% of them seen just once. Material for sequencing was blood. The receptors derive from a woman aged 40 to 50 in good health.

This chain connects TRBV6-5 to TRBJ2-5; the match to TRBD1 covers 8 bases. There are 15 residues in the CDR3. Trimming cost V 2 bases and J 5 bases; bases outside gene matches: 7. The V gene's germline CDR1 is MNHEY and CDR2 SVGAGI. CDR3 sequence: CASSYGQGALETQYF. The CDR3 region has the DNA TGTGCCAGCAGTTACGGGCAGGGGGCGTTGGAGACCCAGTACTTC.

The rearrangement links TRBV6-1 to TRBJ2-2; D call uncertain. From germline, CDR1 is MNHNS and CDR2 SASEGT. Deletions cut 2 bases from V and 2 bases from J, with 6 bases between. This CDR3 is built from 14 residues. The CDR3 loop is CASSEYLNTGELFF. The CDR3 DNA sequence: TGTGCCAGCAGTGAATATCTCAACACCGGGGAGCTGTTTTTT.

The rearrangement uses TRBV30 and TRBJ1-1; D is uncertain. Germline V CDR1 and CDR2: GTSNPN, SVGIG (reference sequence). Deletions cut 4 bases from V and 5 bases from J, with 14 bases between. This CDR3 is built from 13 residues. The CDR3 DNA is TGTGCCTGGATTAGGGCACTAAATACTGAAGCTTTCTTT. Amino acid sequence: CAWIRALNTEAFF.

The rearrangement uses TRBV6-5 and TRBJ1-4; D may be TRBD1 (5 bases). Germline V gives CDR1 MNHEY, CDR2 SVGAGI. Trimming removed 0 bases from V and 8 bases from J, with 13 bases in between. The CDR3 totals 15 residues. CDR3 loop: CASSYSNRRGEKLFF. DNA for the CDR3: TGTGCCAGCAGTTACTCGAACAGGAGGGGAGAAAAACTGTTTTTT.

The gene calls are TRBV5-6 and TRBJ1-5, with 11 positions matching TRBD1. Germline values: CDR1 SGHDT, CDR2 YYEEEE. Trimming at V came to 2 bases and at J to 7 bases, leaving 8 bases not matched to a gene. The CDR3 contains 16 residues. CDR3 coding DNA: TGTGCCAGCAGCTTTACCGGGACAGGGGGGAAACAGCCCCAGCATTTT. This sequence encodes CASSFTGTGGKQPQHF. Filled out from reference TRBV5-6 and TRBJ1-5, the complete variable domain reads DAGVTQSPTHLIKTRGQQVTLRCSPKSGHDTVSWYQQALGQGPQFIFQYYEEEERQRGNFPDRFSGHQFPNYSSELNVNALLLGDSALYLCASSFTGTGGKQPQHFGDGTRLSIL.

This chain connects TRBV2 to TRBJ2-3; 8 bases fit TRBD1. V lost 7 bases to trimming and J lost 3 bases; unmatched junction nucleotides: 6. Germline V gene sequence: CDR1 SNHLY, CDR2 FYNNEI. This CDR3 spans 14 amino acids. CDR3 nucleotides: TGTGCCAGCATGAAGGACAGGGTAACAGATACGCAGTATTTT. Its translation is CASMKDRVTDTQYF.

The chain employs TRBV5-6 and TRBJ1-3; 10 bases agree with TRBD1. Trimming at V came to 3 bases and at J to 3 bases, leaving 9 bases not matched to a gene. The CDR3 totals 17 residues. Germline V CDR1 and CDR2: SGHDT, YYEEEE. CDR3 residues: CASSSGGQGSRGNTIYF. The CDR3 DNA is TGTGCCAGCAGCTCGGGGGGACAGGGGTCGCGTGGAAACACCATATATTTT. The full variable domain, completed using reference TRBV5-6 and TRBJ1-3, is DAGVTQSPTHLIKTRGQQVTLRCSPKSGHDTVSWYQQALGQGPQFIFQYYEEEERQRGNFPDRFSGHQFPNYSSELNVNALLLGDSALYLCASSSGGQGSRGNTIYFGEGSWLTVV.

The J gene is TRBJ2-1, the V gene TRBV9; no firm D call. Germline assignment: CDR1 SGDLS and CDR2 YYNGEE. Trimming stripped 0 bases from V and 5 bases from J, with 9 bases between. The CDR3 sequence is 14 residues long. The CDR3 region is CASSVEAAHNEQFF. The CDR3 bases are TGTGCCAGCAGCGTAGAGGCGGCCCACAATGAGCAGTTCTTC.